This entry lists 5 T cell receptor beta chains sequenced from one sample in a study of multiple sclerosis patients with progressive multifocal leukoencephalopathy. Clones were read by immunoSEQ multiplex PCR, and TCRdb kept only the in-frame ones, dropping some. The sample lists some 30,000 clones, around 92% occurring once. Time point meaning: about 6 months of natalizumab therapy. This sample comprised PBMCs, obtained from a patient treated with natalizumab. These receptors came from a human donor with multiple sclerosis.

This clone was seen only once. The rearrangement joins TRBV5-4 to TRBJ2-7, with a tentative D call TRBD2 (5 bases). This CDR3 is 15 amino acids long. Germline CDR1 reads SGHNT; CDR2 reads YYREEE (reference sequence). V was cut by 0 bases and J by 2 bases, with 12 bases left in between. In nucleotides, the CDR3 is TGTGCCAGCAGCTTGGGTACGGGGATTCCCTACGAGCAGTACTTC. Translating it yields CASSLGTGIPYEQYF.

V usage is TRBV6-6 and J usage is TRBJ2-2; 7 bases are a match to TRBD1. The CDR3 runs to 14 residues. Germline lookup yields CDR1 MNHNY and CDR2 SVGAGI (reference sequence). Unmatched junction bases numbered 6, after V lost 6 bases and J lost 5 bases. Here the CDR3 DNA reads TGTGCCAGCAGCCGCGACAGGGTGACCGGGGAGCTGTTTTTT. Protein sequence: CASSRDRVTGELFF.

The V gene is TRBV4-3, the J gene TRBJ1-2; D possibly corresponds to TRBD1 (5 bases). CDR1 is LGHNA and CDR2 is YSLEER in the germline V gene. This CDR3 has 15 amino acids. V was cut by 2 bases and J by 0 bases, with 10 bases left in between. As DNA, the CDR3 is TGCGCCAGCAGCCAACTCAGGGATTCTAACTATGGCTACACCTTC. It is translated as CASSQLRDSNYGYTF.

This rearrangement joins TRBV28 to TRBJ1-3, with D perhaps matching TRBD1 (5 bases). The V end lost 6 bases, the J end lost 0 bases, and 12 bases lay between the germline ends. The CDR3 loop spans 15 amino acids. Per the germline V gene, CDR1 is MDHEN and CDR2 is SYDVKM. CDR3 in amino acids: CASRAQGYSGNTIYF. The DNA of the CDR3 is TGTGCCAGCAGGGCTCAGGGATACTCTGGAAACACCATATATTTT.

The chain couples TRBV19 to TRBJ1-5; D unclear. Germline lookup yields CDR1 LNHDA and CDR2 SQIVND (reference sequence). Trimming shortened V by 3 bases and J by 2 bases, and 20 bases separated the two germline ends. This CDR3 has 18 residues. The CDR3 protein is CASSIRFALHGGNQPQHF. The CDR3 DNA reads as TGTGCCAGTAGTATTAGGTTTGCGTTGCACGGGGGCAATCAGCCCCAGCATTTT.